This T cell receptor (beta chain) was recorded in a study of T cell responses to AZD1222 COVID-19 vaccine. Overall study findings and caveats: Unmutated variant regions are reportedly targeted by nearly half of spike-specific TCRs.

Of note for this clone: What it binds is unknown.

CDR3 length: 11 amino acids. V was clipped by 2 bases and J by 10 bases, with 8 bases between them. TCRdb's copy holds only in-frame clones and misses some; the assay was immunoSEQ multiplex PCR. The sample has about 150,000 clones, about 91% seen once; the top ten hold around 2.1%. This receptor was obtained from an adult in good health. The specimen was peripheral blood, collected on day 0 of AZD1222 vaccination. The chain employs TRBV12-3 or TRBV12-4 and TRBJ1-2; no definite D call. The CDR3 is CASSLSGLYTF. CDR3 DNA: TGTGCCAGCAGTTTATCGGGTCTCTACACCTTC.